The TCR beta chain described here comes from a study of tumor and adjacent non-tumor tissue in lung cancer. The wider study: Patients were aged roughly 31 to 76, about 10 men and about 5 women, stage I to III.

TCRbeta libraries were built with three rounds of nested PCR, modified from ARM-PCR. TCRdb itself ran the multiplex PCR reads through MiXCR, one entry per CDR3 protein. The sample has 65,000 to 95,000 distinct CDR3 sequences, roughly 70% seen once. Looked up from germline, CDR1 is SQVTM and CDR2 is ANQGSEA. The CDR3 is 12 residues long. The study, taken as a whole, reports: TCR diversity was significantly greater in tumor than normal lung tissue.

This sample's RNA came from whole unsorted tissue. About this clonotype itself: What it recognizes is unknown. Compared with germline, one end of the junction differs, possibly owing to a read error.

The chain combines TRBV29-1 with TRBJ2-7; 7 bases align to TRBD2. Material: lung tumor tissue. This receptor was taken from a woman in her 70s with non-small cell lung cancer. The CDR3 loop reads CSVERLADDQYF. The DNA of the CDR3 is TGCAGCGTTGAACGGCTAGCGGACGACCAGTACTTC.